This T cell receptor (beta chain) was recovered during a study of regulatory T cells in long-lasting Graves disease. The V gene's germline CDR1 is SNHLY and CDR2 FYNNEI. The CDR3 contains 16 residues. Documented time point: newly diagnosed GD, antithyroid drugs for less than 3 months. The TCR library was made from RNA that had been extracted from PBMCs in TRIzol. Both iRepertoire HTBI primers and Arm-PCR of CDR3 regions were used to build the TCR beta libraries. TCRdb ran MiXCR on the multiplex PCR reads and lists one entry per CDR3 protein. This table has 400,000 to 650,000 distinct CDR3 sequences, 16% appearing once. This clonotype was seen a handful of times. A single base separates this from a much larger clone, so it may be a read error. These data were also filed under a second study, of T cells in Graves' hyperthyroidism and ophthalmopathy.

The chain uses TRBV2 and TRBJ2-5, with 9 bases matching TRBD2. The source is a woman aged 35 to 59 with Graves disease. This specimen was peripheral blood mononuclear cells (PBMCs), taken at new diagnosis, from a patient treated with antithyroid drugs. In nucleotides, the CDR3 is TGTGCCAGCAGCCCAAGGGGGGGACTAGCCGGGGAGACCCAGCACTTC. The encoded protein is CASSPRGGLAGETQHF.